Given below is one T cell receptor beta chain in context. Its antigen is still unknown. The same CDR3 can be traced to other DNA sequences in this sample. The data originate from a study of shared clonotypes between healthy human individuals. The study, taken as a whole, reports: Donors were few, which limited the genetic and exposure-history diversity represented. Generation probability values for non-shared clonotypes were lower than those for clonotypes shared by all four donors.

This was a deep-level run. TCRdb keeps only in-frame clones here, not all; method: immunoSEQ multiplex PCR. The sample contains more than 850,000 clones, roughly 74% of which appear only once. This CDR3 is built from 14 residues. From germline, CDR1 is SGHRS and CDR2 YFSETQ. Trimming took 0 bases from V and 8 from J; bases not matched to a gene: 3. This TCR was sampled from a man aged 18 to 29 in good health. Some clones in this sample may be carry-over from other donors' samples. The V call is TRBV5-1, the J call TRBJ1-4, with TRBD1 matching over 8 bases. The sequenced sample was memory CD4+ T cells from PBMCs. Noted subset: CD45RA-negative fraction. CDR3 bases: TGCGCCAGCAGCTTGGAACAGGGGGGAGAAAAACTGTTTTTT. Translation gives CASSLEQGGEKLFF.